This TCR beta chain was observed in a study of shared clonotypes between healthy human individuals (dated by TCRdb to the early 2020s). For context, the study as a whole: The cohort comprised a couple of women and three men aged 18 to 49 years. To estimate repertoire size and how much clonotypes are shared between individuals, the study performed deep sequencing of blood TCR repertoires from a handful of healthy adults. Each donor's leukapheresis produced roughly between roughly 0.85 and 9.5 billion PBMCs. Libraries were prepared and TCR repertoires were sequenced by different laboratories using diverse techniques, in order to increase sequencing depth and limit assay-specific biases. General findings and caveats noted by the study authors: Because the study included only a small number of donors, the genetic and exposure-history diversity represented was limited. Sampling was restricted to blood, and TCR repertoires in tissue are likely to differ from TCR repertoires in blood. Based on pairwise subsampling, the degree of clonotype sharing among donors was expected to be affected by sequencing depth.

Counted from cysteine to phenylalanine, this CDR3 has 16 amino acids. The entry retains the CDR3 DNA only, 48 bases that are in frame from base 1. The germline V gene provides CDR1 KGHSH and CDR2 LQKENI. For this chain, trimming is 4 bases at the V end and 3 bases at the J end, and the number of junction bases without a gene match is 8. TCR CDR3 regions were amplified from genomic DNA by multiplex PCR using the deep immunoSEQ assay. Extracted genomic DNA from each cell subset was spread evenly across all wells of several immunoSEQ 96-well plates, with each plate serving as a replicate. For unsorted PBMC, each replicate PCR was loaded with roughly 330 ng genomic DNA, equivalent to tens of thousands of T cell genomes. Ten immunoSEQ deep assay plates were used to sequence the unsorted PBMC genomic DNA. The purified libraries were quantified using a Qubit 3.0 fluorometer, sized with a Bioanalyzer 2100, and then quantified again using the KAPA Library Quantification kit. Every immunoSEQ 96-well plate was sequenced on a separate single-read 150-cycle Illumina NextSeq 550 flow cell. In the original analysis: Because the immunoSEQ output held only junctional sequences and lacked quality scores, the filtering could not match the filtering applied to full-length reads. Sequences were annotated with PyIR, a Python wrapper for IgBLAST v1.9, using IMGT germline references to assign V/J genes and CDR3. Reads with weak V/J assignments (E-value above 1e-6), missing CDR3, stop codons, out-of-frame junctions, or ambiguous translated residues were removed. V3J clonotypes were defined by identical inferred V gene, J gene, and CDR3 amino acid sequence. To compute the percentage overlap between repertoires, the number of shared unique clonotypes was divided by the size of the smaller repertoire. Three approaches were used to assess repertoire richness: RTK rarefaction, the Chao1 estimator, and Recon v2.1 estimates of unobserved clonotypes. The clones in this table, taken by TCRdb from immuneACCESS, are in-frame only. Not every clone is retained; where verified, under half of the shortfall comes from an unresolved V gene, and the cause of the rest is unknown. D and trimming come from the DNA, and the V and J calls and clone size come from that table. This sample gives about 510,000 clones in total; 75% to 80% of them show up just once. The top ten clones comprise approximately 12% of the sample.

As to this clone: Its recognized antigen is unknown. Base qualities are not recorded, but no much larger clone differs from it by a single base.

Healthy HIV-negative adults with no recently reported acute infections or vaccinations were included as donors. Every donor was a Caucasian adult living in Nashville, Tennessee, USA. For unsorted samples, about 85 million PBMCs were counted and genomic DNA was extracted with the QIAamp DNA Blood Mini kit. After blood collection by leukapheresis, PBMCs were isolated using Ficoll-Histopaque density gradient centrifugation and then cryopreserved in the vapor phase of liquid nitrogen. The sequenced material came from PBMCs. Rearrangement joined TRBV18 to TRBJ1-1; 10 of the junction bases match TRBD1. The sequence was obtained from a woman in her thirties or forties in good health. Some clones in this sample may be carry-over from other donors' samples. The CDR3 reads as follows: CASSRDRGPRDTEAFF. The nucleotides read TGTGCCAGCTCACGGGACAGGGGCCCCCGCGACACTGAAGCTTTCTTT.